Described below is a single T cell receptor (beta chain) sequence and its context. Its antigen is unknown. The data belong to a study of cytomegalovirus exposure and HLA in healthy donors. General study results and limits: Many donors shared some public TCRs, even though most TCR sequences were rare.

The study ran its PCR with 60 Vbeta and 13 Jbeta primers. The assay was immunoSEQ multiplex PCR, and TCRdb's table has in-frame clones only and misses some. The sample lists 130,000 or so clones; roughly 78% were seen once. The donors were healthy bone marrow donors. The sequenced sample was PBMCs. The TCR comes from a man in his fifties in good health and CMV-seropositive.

CDR3 region: CASSFPGGTDTQYF. CDR3 nucleotides: TGTGCCAGCAGCTTCCCCGGGGGCACAGATACGCAGTATTTT. The chain employs TRBV11-1 and TRBJ2-3, with D possibly TRBD2 on 5 matching bases. The V gene lost 3 bases and the J gene lost 1 base, with 8 bases spanning the gap. The CDR3 length is 14 residues. CDR1 and CDR2 (germline): SGHAT, FQDESV (reference sequence).